The 4 T cell receptor beta chains given below trace back to one sample, sequenced in a study of CD8+CD57+ T cells in acquired aplastic anemia. The template for TCR beta VDJ and CDR3 sequence profiling was genomic DNA. TCRdb reanalysed the reads using MiXCR and keeps one entry per CDR3 protein. This sample carries some 410,000 distinct CDR3 sequences, under 80% of them seen once, and the ten largest clones take 3.5% to 4.5%. The source material was sorted CD4+, CD8+, or CD8+CD57+ T cells (not recorded which) from PBMCs. The receptors were gathered from a human donor in good health, serving as a control.

As to this clonotype: The conserved closing phenylalanine or tryptophan is absent in this CDR3, likely reflecting a read error. The limits of the CDR3 on the DNA are not certain, so only TCRdb's listed CDR3 is given. The gene calls are TRBV7-6 and TRBJ2-7; the table gives TRBD2 as D, unverified against the DNA. The CDR3 numbers 13 amino acids, ends counted. Germline V CDR1 and CDR2: SGHVS, FNYEAQ. Here the CDR3 reads CASSFRGARELLR.

The chain employs TRBV20-1 and TRBJ1-2; tentative D call: TRBD1 (5 bases). CDR1 and CDR2 from the germline V gene are DFQATT and SNEGSKA (reference sequence). This CDR3 has 14 amino acids. V was pared by 1 base and J by 5 bases, with 14 bases between. CDR3 amino acids: CSARGGGNRYGYTF. The CDR3 DNA reads TGCAGTGCTAGAGGTGGGGGTAACAGATATGGCTACACCTTC.

This clonotype was seen more than once but under ten times. This chain links TRBV7-2 with TRBJ1-1; 9 positions agree with TRBD1. The germline V gene encodes CDR1 SGHTA and CDR2 FQGNSA. The CDR3 is 15 residues long. V trimming: 5 bases; J trimming: 5 bases; junction bases outside the gene matches: 9. CDR3 nucleotide sequence: TGTGCCAGCAGCCAACAGGGGGCAGGGGTTACTGAAGCTTTCTTT. The encoded protein is CASSQQGAGVTEAFF.

Ten or more counts support this clonotype. The chain couples TRBV4-3 to TRBJ1-5; no reliable D call. The V gene lost 1 base and the J gene lost 7 bases, with 14 bases spanning the gap. Germline values: CDR1 LGHNA, CDR2 YSLEER. The CDR3 extends over 15 amino acids. The CDR3 loop reads CASSQVVQVGQPQHF. The CDR3 bases are TGCGCCAGCAGCCAAGTCGTCCAGGTGGGGCAGCCCCAGCATTTT.